This T cell receptor beta chain is drawn from a study of cytomegalovirus exposure and HLA in healthy donors. Study-level findings and limits: High sensitivity and specificity were reportedly achieved when the classifier diagnosed cytomegalovirus status.

Note on this clone: Antigen unknown.

Vbeta (60) and Jbeta (13) primers were used in the PCR. Only in-frame clones appear in the TCRdb table, and some are missing; sequencing was by immunoSEQ multiplex PCR. The sample has 75,000 to 100,000 clones; about 77% are singletons. This sequence was found in a man aged 35 to 55 in good health and CMV-seronegative. Sequenced: PBMCs.

The CDR3: CASSSRDFNEQFF. In DNA form, the CDR3 reads TGTGCCAGCAGTAGCCGGGATTTTAATGAGCAGTTCTTC. The chain links TRBV6-5 to TRBJ2-1, with TRBD2 as a possible D gene (5 bases). The CDR3 is made up of 13 amino acids. The germline V gene has CDR1 MNHEY and CDR2 SVGAGI. V lost 5 bases and J lost 7, with 12 bases in between.